A selection of T cell receptor beta chains follows, all from one sample in a study of cytomegalovirus exposure and HLA in healthy donors. Libraries were prepared by immunoSEQ multiplex PCR; TCRdb keeps only in-frame clonotypes and omits some of them. The sample holds over 100,000 clones; 70% to 80% are singletons and the top ten take around 3%. Sequenced: PBMCs. Source of these receptors: a woman aged 18-29 years in good health and CMV-seropositive. The CDR3 runs from the conserved cysteine through the conserved F or W. The order of the fields is J gene, V gene, clone size, D gene, CDR3 DNA, CDR3 protein. The D gene is left open where the match is weak. The size of a clone is reported for some rows only, either as once, few or many, or as a class for expanded clones.

>TRBJ2-2|TRBV29-1|.|.
TGCCCCCAAGAGGCAGGAGGTAACACCGGGGAGCTGTTTTTT
CPQEAGGNTGELFF
>TRBJ2-5|TRBV30|.|.
TGTGCCTGGAGTGTACGTAGGGGGGGCCCTAGCCAAGAGACCCAGTACTTC
CAWSVRRGGPSQETQYF
>TRBJ2-7|TRBV30|.|TRBD1
TGTGCCTGGAGTGTACGAAGTCGGGACAGGGGGGTTGCCTACGAGCAGTACTTC
CAWSVRSRDRGVAYEQYF
>TRBJ2-1|TRBV7-9|.|TRBD2
TGTGCCAGCTCACGGGCGGGAGGGATTCGTGAGCAGTTCTTC
CASSRAGGIREQFF
>TRBJ1-1|TRBV6-5|.|.
TGTGCCAGCAGTTCAGTGGAGGGACGAACGGCTTTCTTT
CASSSVEGRTAFF
>TRBJ1-2|TRBV19|.|.
TGTGCCAGTAGTATAGACGCCTTGGGGGCGTATGGCTACACCTTC
CASSIDALGAYGYTF
>TRBJ2-7|TRBV10-3|once|.
TGTGCCATCAGTGAGTCGGGCCCCACCTACGAGCAGTACTTC
CAISESGPTYEQYF
>TRBJ2-5|TRBV6-5|.|.
TGTGCCAGCAGTTACATTGGGGGCATTAGGGAGCAGTACTTC
CASSYIGGIREQYF
>TRBJ2-3|TRBV27|.|.
TGTGCCAGCAGTTCTCCCCGCTATGATACGCAGTATTTT
CASSSPRYDTQYF
>TRBJ2-7|TRBV5-6|.|.
TGTGCCAGCAGCTTGGAAGGGGGCTCCTACGAGCAGTACTTC
CASSLEGGSYEQYF
>TRBJ1-2|TRBV5-1|.|.
TGCGCCAGCAGCTTGGTATCTGGCCCGCAATCTAACTATGGCTACACCTTC
CASSLVSGPQSNYGYTF
>TRBJ1-4|TRBV10-2|.|.
TGCGCCAGCGGTTTCGGCCGGGCTAATGAAAAACTGTTTTTT
CASGFGRANEKLFF
>TRBJ2-1|TRBV30|.|TRBD1
TGTGCCTGGATAGGGGGCTTCCACAATTCCTACAATGAGCAGTTCTTC
CAWIGGFHNSYNEQFF
>TRBJ1-2|TRBV28|once|TRBD1
TGTGCCAGCAGCACACGGACAGGGGGCCTAGCTAACTATGGCTACACCTTC
CASSTRTGGLANYGYTF
>TRBJ2-5|TRBV4-1|.|TRBD2
TGCGCCAGCAGCCAAGGACTAGCGGGAGCGGAGACCCAGTACTTC
CASSQGLAGAETQYF
>TRBJ2-7|TRBV28|.|.
TGTGCCAGCAGTTTCCCTTCAGGGTACTACGAGCAGTACTTC
CASSFPSGYYEQYF
>TRBJ2-2|TRBV6-1|.|.
TGTGCCAGCAGTGAAGACCCTTATCTAGCCACCGGGGAGCTGTTTTTT
CASSEDPYLATGELFF
>TRBJ1-1|TRBV30|few|TRBD1
TGTGCCTTGGACAGGGGGATGAACACTGAAGCTTTCTTT
CALDRGMNTEAFF
>TRBJ1-5|TRBV5-1|few|TRBD1
TGCGCCAGCAGCCCCGGGACAGGCAATCAGCCCCAGCATTTT
CASSPGTGNQPQHF
>TRBJ1-6|TRBV5-6|.|.
TGTGCCAGCAGCTTGATAGGGGATTCACCCCTCCACTTT
CASSLIGDSPLHF
>TRBJ2-1|TRBV10-3|.|.
TGTGCCATCAGCGGTCTTGGGGGCGCAGGTGTCAATGAGCAGTTCTTC
CAISGLGGAGVNEQFF
>TRBJ2-3|TRBV25-1|few|TRBD2
TGTGCCAGCAGTGAGTTAGCGGGACGGGGGGATACGCAGTATTTT
CASSELAGRGDTQYF
>TRBJ1-2|TRBV15|.|TRBD1
TGTGCCACCAGCAGAGACGGACAGGGGTTTTGGGGCTACACCTTC
CATSRDGQGFWGYTF
>TRBJ1-4|TRBV9|.|.
TGTGCCAGCAGCGTAGAATCCTCTAATGAAAAACTGTTTTTT
CASSVESSNEKLFF
>TRBJ2-7|TRBV30|.|.
TGTGCCTGGAGCCGGGGGGCGAGCTACGAGCAGTACTTC
CAWSRGASYEQYF
>TRBJ2-7|TRBV27|once|.
TGTGCCAGCAGTTTTGGAATCCGGGACACCGAGCAGTACTTC
CASSFGIRDTEQYF
>TRBJ1-3|TRBV10-3|.|.
TGTGCCATCAGTGAGTCGGGACTGAGCTCTGGAAACACCATATATTTT
CAISESGLSSGNTIYF
>TRBJ2-7|TRBV7-2|.|.
TGTGCCAGCAGCTTAGGCAGGGACTACGAGCAGTACTTC
CASSLGRDYEQYF
>TRBJ1-3|TRBV4-2|.|.
TGTGCCAGCAGTCCCCTGAGCTCTGGAAACACCATATATTTT
CASSPLSSGNTIYF
>TRBJ1-4|TRBV2|.|TRBD1
TGTGCCAGCAGTACCGACAGGGGTGATGAAAAACTGTTTTTT
CASSTDRGDEKLFF
>TRBJ2-7|TRBV30|.|.
TGTGCCTGGGAATTAGACAGCAGCTCCTACGAGCAGTACTTC
CAWELDSSSYEQYF
>TRBJ1-1|TRBV11-2|.|TRBD1
TGTGCCAGCAGCATCTTAGGGGACAGTCTGAACACTGAAGCTTTCTTT
CASSILGDSLNTEAFF
>TRBJ1-5|TRBV6-1|.|.
TGTGCCAGCAGTGAATTGGGGCGAGTCGATCAGCCCCAGCATTTT
CASSELGRVDQPQHF
>TRBJ2-7|TRBV4-1|.|TRBD2
TGCGCCAGCAGCCAAGAAGGGACTAGCGGATCCTACGAGCAGTACTTC
CASSQEGTSGSYEQYF
>TRBJ2-1|TRBV12-5|once|TRBD2
TGTGCTAGTGCTCGGGGGGGATTGAGAGCGGGAGGTTCCTACAATGAGCAGTTCTTC
CASARGGLRAGGSYNEQFF
>TRBJ2-6|TRBV27|.|.
TGTGCCAGCAGTTTATCGGGCAGGGCGAGCTCTGGGGCCAACGTCCTGACTTTC
CASSLSGRASSGANVLTF
>TRBJ2-1|TRBV5-4|once|TRBD2
TGTGCCACCGAAGAGGGTACTAGCGGGATTTACAATGAGCAGTTCTTC
CATEEGTSGIYNEQFF
>TRBJ2-2|TRBV4-2|.|TRBD2
TGTGCCAGCAGCCAAGAACTAGCGGGGACCGGGGAGCTGTTTTTT
CASSQELAGTGELFF
>TRBJ2-1|TRBV19|.|.
TGTGCCAGTAGTATCCGGACAGCCCTCTCCTACAATGAGCAGTTCTTC
CASSIRTALSYNEQFF
>TRBJ2-5|TRBV2|.|TRBD1
TGTGCCAGCACCCGGACAGGGGGCGGTGAGACCCAGTACTTC
CASTRTGGGETQYF
>TRBJ1-2|TRBV19|.|.
TGTGCCAGTAGTATCCCCCGGGAGGCGTCCTATGGCTACACCTTC
CASSIPREASYGYTF
>TRBJ2-7|TRBV7-9|.|TRBD1
TGTGCCAGCAAGGGGGCAGCCTCCTACGAGCAGTACTTC
CASKGAASYEQYF
>TRBJ2-7|TRBV5-1|.|TRBD1
TGCGCCAGCAGCTCCCGGGACAGGGGGCGGTACGAGCAGTACTTC
CASSSRDRGRYEQYF
>TRBJ1-4|TRBV28|.|.
TGTGCCAGCAGTTCCCTTACTAGCTCAGAGGAAAAACTGTTTTTT
CASSSLTSSEEKLFF
>TRBJ2-7|TRBV20-1|once|.
TGCAGTGCTAGAGGAGGGTACGAGCAGTACTTC
CSARGGYEQYF
>TRBJ2-3|TRBV29-1|.|TRBD1
TGCAGGATATCCGGGACAGGGGCAGATACGCAGTATTTT
CRISGTGADTQYF
>TRBJ1-2|TRBV6-6|once|.
TGTGCCAGCAGTTACATCGGGAAAAGGAGCTCTGGCTACACCTTC
CASSYIGKRSSGYTF
>TRBJ2-7|TRBV18|.|.
TGTGCCAGCTCCTCCGAAGAGTTCTACTACGAGCAGTACTTC
CASSSEEFYYEQYF
>TRBJ2-1|TRBV15|.|.
TGTGCCACCAGCCCGAGAGTGAGGGAGCAGTTCTTC
CATSPRVREQFF
>TRBJ2-1|TRBV30|.|TRBD1
TGTGCCTGGGTGGACAGGGGGCGGTGGAATGAGCAGTTCTTC
CAWVDRGRWNEQFF